This is a list of T cell receptor beta chains from one sample in a study of esophageal squamous cell carcinoma under preoperative chemotherapy. TCRdb analysed the PCR reads with MiXCR anew, one entry per CDR3 protein. The sample lists around 9,300 distinct CDR3 sequences, approximately 50% occurring once. This material was obtained from a patient given preoperative chemotherapy. These TCRs come from a human donor with esophageal squamous cell carcinoma. The donor label of this sample is uncertain. The conserved cysteine and the conserved F or W are not part of the CDR3 here. Clone size is stated in some rows and not others, as once, few, many or a class when expanded.

clone_size	v_call	cdr3_aa
NA	TRBV10-1	ASRGVGMDEQY
many	TRBV12-3/TRBV12-4	ASRPTGNYGYT
large	TRBV6-1	ASTRGTAQY
NA	TRBV12-3/TRBV12-4	ASSFVRNTEAF
once	TRBV7-2	ASSPRPSLAGMQETQY
many	TRBV6-2/TRBV6-3	ASSDGLAGDGTTYEQF
NA	TRBV6-1	ASSPLAGGPISPPGELF
once	TRBV6-1	ASSQAVSTGTLF
many	TRBV6-2/TRBV6-3	ASSYVPNYGYT
few	TRBV6-1	ASSSGRDYNEQF
many	TRBV27	ASSLSPSYEQY
medium-sized	TRBV6-1	ASSDRLVTGELF
many	TRBV12-3/TRBV12-4	ASNGPESTDTQY
NA	TRBV7-8	ASSQTGPTGELY
large	TRBV7-2	ASSLVLDRGQETQY
few	TRBV6-5	ASSYLPQDIYGYT
NA	TRBV14	ASSQDTLAGRRGEQY
few	TRBV19	ASDREFSSYEQY
many	TRBV5-6	ASSYTGRLQETQY
NA	TRBV27	ASRPGAPRNSPLH
many	TRBV5-5	ASSLAPGQFSSYEQY
many	TRBV19	ASSATRETQY
medium-sized	TRBV12-5	ASGLGGLAGVGGEQF
NA	TRBV6-1	ASGGFQYNEQF
NA	TRBV6-1	ASRKPGLTETQY
NA	TRBV6-1	ASSQGARNEQY
NA	TRBV23-1	ASSPPVADYEQY
once	TRBV12-3/TRBV12-4	ASSFAGANTGELF
once	TRBV12-3/TRBV12-4	ASGLAEAANTGEQF
NA	TRBV4-1	ASGGLGGRAQDTQY
medium-sized	TRBV6-1	ASSPQGSGRDEQF
large	TRBV12-5	ASGLAGQGTDTQY
NA	TRBV7-2	ASSLDGGAYNEQF